The rows below give T cell receptor beta chains drawn from one sample of a study of shared clonotypes between healthy human individuals. The data were produced by immunoSEQ multiplex PCR, yet TCRdb's version contains in-frame clones alone and is incomplete. The sample comprises around 2.1 million clones, under 95% of which are singletons, and about 1.5% rests with the top ten. Sequences were obtained from naive CD8+ T cells from PBMCs. These receptors were taken from a man between 18 and 29 years old in good health. Some clones in this sample may be carry-over from other donors' samples. The CDR3 runs from the conserved cysteine through the conserved F or W. The order of the fields is J gene, V gene, D gene, clone size, CDR3 DNA, CDR3 protein. A D gene is named only where the DNA matches it firmly. The size entry is marked missing in some rows and otherwise reads once, few, many or a size class.

j_call: TRBJ2-1
v_call: TRBV12-5
d_call: TRBD2
clone_size: -
cdr3_nt: TGTGCTAGTGCTGGGGGGGGAGCCGGGAATGAGCAGTTCTTC
cdr3_aa: CASAGGGAGNEQFF

j_call: TRBJ1-1
v_call: TRBV15
d_call: -
clone_size: -
cdr3_nt: TGTGCCACCAGCCGGAGAGACACTGAAGCTTTCTTT
cdr3_aa: CATSRRDTEAFF

j_call: TRBJ2-1
v_call: TRBV27
d_call: TRBD2
clone_size: -
cdr3_nt: TGTGCCAGCAGTTTGGCCAGACTAGCGGATGAGCAGTTCTTC
cdr3_aa: CASSLARLADEQFF

j_call: TRBJ2-1
v_call: TRBV10-2
d_call: TRBD2
clone_size: -
cdr3_nt: TGCGCCAGCAGTGACGGCGGGAGGACCTCCCATGAGCAGTTCTTC
cdr3_aa: CASSDGGRTSHEQFF

j_call: TRBJ2-2
v_call: TRBV5-1
d_call: TRBD1
clone_size: -
cdr3_nt: TGCGCCAGCAGCCCAGGCAGGACAGGGATGAACACCGGGGAGCTGTTTTTT
cdr3_aa: CASSPGRTGMNTGELFF

j_call: TRBJ1-1
v_call: TRBV19
d_call: TRBD1
clone_size: few
cdr3_nt: TGTGCCAGTAGTAAGCTTCCGGGACAGGGCACACAAGCTTTCTTT
cdr3_aa: CASSKLPGQGTQAFF

j_call: TRBJ2-7
v_call: TRBV11-2
d_call: -
clone_size: -
cdr3_nt: TGTGCCAGCAGCGCCGGGCTTTGGGGGCCCTTTTTAGAGCAGTACTTC
cdr3_aa: CASSAGLWGPFLEQYF

j_call: TRBJ2-7
v_call: TRBV10-3
d_call: TRBD2
clone_size: -
cdr3_nt: TGTGCCATCAGTGAGCCCGGGACTAGCGGATTCGAGCAGTACTTC
cdr3_aa: CAISEPGTSGFEQYF

j_call: TRBJ1-3
v_call: TRBV7-6
d_call: -
clone_size: -
cdr3_nt: TGTGCCAGCAGCTTAGAGCCCGGATTCAGCTCTGGAAACACCATATATTTT
cdr3_aa: CASSLEPGFSSGNTIYF

j_call: TRBJ2-2
v_call: TRBV12-5
d_call: TRBD2
clone_size: -
cdr3_nt: TGTGCTAGTGCCCTGGGGGGGGACGCCGGGGAGCTGTTTTTT
cdr3_aa: CASALGGDAGELFF

j_call: TRBJ2-1
v_call: TRBV7-2
d_call: -
clone_size: -
cdr3_nt: TGTGCCAGCAGCTTAATGGGGGCTAAAGGTCTGGCCTACAATGAGCAGTTCTTC
cdr3_aa: CASSLMGAKGLAYNEQFF

j_call: TRBJ2-7
v_call: TRBV27
d_call: -
clone_size: -
cdr3_nt: TGTGCCACCGGGGGGACAGGTGAAGAGCAGTACTTC
cdr3_aa: CATGGTGEEQYF

j_call: TRBJ2-7
v_call: TRBV6-5
d_call: -
clone_size: -
cdr3_nt: TGTGCCAGCAGTTACGGGATAGGTCCCTACGAGCAGTACTTC
cdr3_aa: CASSYGIGPYEQYF

j_call: TRBJ2-1
v_call: TRBV5-5
d_call: TRBD2
clone_size: -
cdr3_nt: TGTGCCTCGGGCACTAGCGGGAGGCAGGACAATGAGCAGTTCTTC
cdr3_aa: CASGTSGRQDNEQFF

j_call: TRBJ2-1
v_call: TRBV6-5
d_call: -
clone_size: -
cdr3_nt: TGTGCCAGCAGTTATCGTGAAGGGGGCAATGAGCAGTTCTTC
cdr3_aa: CASSYREGGNEQFF

j_call: TRBJ1-5
v_call: TRBV10-3
d_call: -
clone_size: few
cdr3_nt: TGTGCCATCAGTGAGTCGAGAGGGGTTGGCAATCAGCCCCAGCATTTT
cdr3_aa: CAISESRGVGNQPQHF

j_call: TRBJ2-7
v_call: TRBV27
d_call: TRBD2
clone_size: once
cdr3_nt: TGTGCCAGCAAACTAGCGGGAATCTCCTACGAGCAGTACTTC
cdr3_aa: CASKLAGISYEQYF